Reported below is one T cell receptor beta chain. Its target is not known. V gave up 2 bases and J gave up 0 bases; unmatched junction bases: 4. Germline lookup yields CDR1 SGHNT and CDR2 YENEEA. CDR3 length equals 16 residues. This record comes from a study of cytomegalovirus exposure and HLA in healthy donors. The protocol was immunoSEQ multiplex PCR, while the TCRdb copy is restricted to in-frame clones and leaves out a portion. The data show about 140,000 clones, 87% seen once. Study results and limitations: Researchers counted roughly 150 TCR beta chains as cytomegalovirus-associated. Specificity of a few CMV-associated chains for CMV antigens was verified in vitro. That first-cohort TCR clusters tended to co-occur in the 120 or so validation repertoires was found in a later analysis.

Separation from the 666-subject first cohort characterized the roughly 120-subject validation cohort, to which the donors belonged. Source material: PBMCs. The sequence was obtained from a man younger than 30 in good health and CMV-seropositive. This chain links TRBV11-3 with TRBJ2-1; 7 bases are a match to TRBD2. The chain's CDR3 is CASSLHRGSSYNEQFF. CDR3 coding DNA: TGTGCCAGCAGCTTACATCGCGGGAGCTCCTACAATGAGCAGTTCTTC.